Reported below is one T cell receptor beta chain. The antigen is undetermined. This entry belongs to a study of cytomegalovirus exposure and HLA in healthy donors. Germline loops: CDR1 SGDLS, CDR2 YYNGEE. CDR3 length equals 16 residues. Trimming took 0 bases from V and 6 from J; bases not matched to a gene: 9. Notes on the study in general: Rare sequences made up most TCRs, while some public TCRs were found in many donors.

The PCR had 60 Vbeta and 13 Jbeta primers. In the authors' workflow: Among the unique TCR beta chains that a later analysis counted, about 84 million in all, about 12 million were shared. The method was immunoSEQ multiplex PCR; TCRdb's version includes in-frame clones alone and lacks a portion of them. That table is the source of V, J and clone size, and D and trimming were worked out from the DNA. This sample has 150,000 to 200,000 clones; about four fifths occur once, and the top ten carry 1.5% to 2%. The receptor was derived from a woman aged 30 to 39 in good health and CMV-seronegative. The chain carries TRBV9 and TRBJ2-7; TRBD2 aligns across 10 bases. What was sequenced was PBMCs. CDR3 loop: CASSVGLAGAEGEQYF. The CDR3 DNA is TGTGCCAGCAGCGTAGGCCTAGCGGGGGCCGAAGGCGAGCAGTACTTC.